Listed here are 5 T cell receptor beta chains from one sample, sequenced in a study of post-analysis software for immune sequencing data. Study-level findings and limits: A handful of TRBV segments, including TRBV5-6, TRBV5-1 and TRBV20-1, were more frequent in patients than controls.

cDNA libraries for TCR beta contained unique molecular identifiers. Using its own MiXCR run on the PCR reads, TCRdb lists one record per CDR3 protein. This sample yields 550,000 to 700,000 distinct CDR3 sequences, of which roughly 46% are seen a single time; over 1.5% belongs to the top ten. Their cognate antigens are unknown. The material sequenced was blood. The receptors come from a girl between 5 and 17 years old with multiple sclerosis.

This clonotype was recorded a few times. This chain links TRBV20-1 with TRBJ2-3; perhaps TRBD2 as D (6 bases). This CDR3 spans 13 amino acids. Germline CDR1 and CDR2: DFQATT and SNEGSKA (reference sequence). The V gene lost 4 bases and the J gene lost 5 bases, with 13 bases spanning the gap. CDR3 nucleotides: TGCAGTGCTACCAGGAGCGGGCGAGATACGCAGTATTTT. It translates to CSATRSGRDTQYF.

Of note for this clonotype: Relative to the germline gene, one junction end is altered; a read error may explain this. V is TRBV20-1 and J is TRBJ1-2; TRBD1 might be the D (6 bases). CDR3 length equals 15 residues. In germline, CDR1 is DFQATT, CDR2 SNEGSKA (reference sequence). For the CDR3, the DNA is TGCAGTGCTAGCTCCGGGGGGCCCTCGGAACGTGGCTACACCTTT. Translation: CSASSGGPSERGYTF.

The chain couples TRBV7-2 to TRBJ1-1, with D hard to call. The CDR3 loop spans 15 amino acids. In germline, CDR1 is SGHTA, CDR2 FQGNSA. Trimming pared 1 base from V and 2 bases from J, leaving 11 bases between. The CDR3 bases are TGTGCCAGCAGCTTAGGGCCTGGGATTAACACTGAAGCTTTCTTT. It codes for CASSLGPGINTEAFF.

This clonotype has just a few counts. This chain joins TRBV20-1 and TRBJ2-7, with D tentatively TRBD1 or TRBD2 (5 bases each). V gave up 3 bases and J gave up 0 bases, with 15 bases separating them. CDR1 and CDR2 (germline): DFQATT, SNEGSKA (reference sequence). CDR3 length: 15 amino acids. The CDR3 spells CSASLEGRPSYEQYF. In DNA form, the CDR3 reads TGCAGTGCTAGTCTAGAGGGGCGTCCCTCCTACGAGCAGTACTTC.

V gene TRBV3-1 combines with J gene TRBJ2-7; D might be TRBD1 or TRBD2, each matching 6 bases. The J call may be mistaken, given a closer DNA end match to TRBJ2-5. The germline gives CDR1 LGHDT, CDR2 YNNKEL (reference sequence). This CDR3 spans 15 amino acids. The CDR3 nucleotides read TGTGCCAGCAGCCAAAAGTGGGGGGCCGGACAGACCCAGTACTTC. Translating it yields CASSQKWGAGQTQYF.